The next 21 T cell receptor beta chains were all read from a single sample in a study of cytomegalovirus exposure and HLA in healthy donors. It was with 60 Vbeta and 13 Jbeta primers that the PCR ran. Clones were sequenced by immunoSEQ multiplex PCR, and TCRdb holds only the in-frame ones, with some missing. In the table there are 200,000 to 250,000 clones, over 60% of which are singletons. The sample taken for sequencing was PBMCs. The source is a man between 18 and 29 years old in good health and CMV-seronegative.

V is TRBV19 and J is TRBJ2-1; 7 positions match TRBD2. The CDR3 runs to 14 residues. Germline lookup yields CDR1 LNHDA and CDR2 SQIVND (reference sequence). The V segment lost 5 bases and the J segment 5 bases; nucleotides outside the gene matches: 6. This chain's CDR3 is CASSWEGPNNEQFF. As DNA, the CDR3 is TGTGCCAGTAGTTGGGAGGGCCCTAACAATGAGCAGTTCTTC.

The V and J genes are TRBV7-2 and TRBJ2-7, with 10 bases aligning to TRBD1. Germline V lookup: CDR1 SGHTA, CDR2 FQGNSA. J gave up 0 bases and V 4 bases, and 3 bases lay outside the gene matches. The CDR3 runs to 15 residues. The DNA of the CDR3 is TGTGCCAGCAGCTCTAGGACAGGGGGCTCCTACGAGCAGTACTTC. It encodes CASSSRTGGSYEQYF.

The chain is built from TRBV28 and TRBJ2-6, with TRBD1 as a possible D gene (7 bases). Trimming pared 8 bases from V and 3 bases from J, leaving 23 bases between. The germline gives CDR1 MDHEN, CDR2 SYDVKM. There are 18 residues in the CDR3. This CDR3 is CASSTGTLYVLGANVLTF. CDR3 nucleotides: TGTGCCAGCTCGACAGGGACTCTGTACGTTCTTGGGGCCAACGTCCTGACTTTC.

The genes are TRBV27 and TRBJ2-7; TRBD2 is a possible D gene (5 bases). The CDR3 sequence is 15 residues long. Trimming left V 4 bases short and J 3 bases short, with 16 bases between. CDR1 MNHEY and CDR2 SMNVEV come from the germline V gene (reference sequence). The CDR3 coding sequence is TGTGCCAGCAGTTCCCTCGGAGGCCTCGACTACGAGCAGTACTTC. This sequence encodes CASSSLGGLDYEQYF.

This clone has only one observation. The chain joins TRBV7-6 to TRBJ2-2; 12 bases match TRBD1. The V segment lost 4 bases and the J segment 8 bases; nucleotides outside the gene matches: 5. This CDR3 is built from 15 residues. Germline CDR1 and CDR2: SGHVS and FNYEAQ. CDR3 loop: CASSSGQGAEGELFF. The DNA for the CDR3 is TGTGCCAGCAGCTCGGGACAGGGGGCCGAGGGGGAGCTGTTTTTT.

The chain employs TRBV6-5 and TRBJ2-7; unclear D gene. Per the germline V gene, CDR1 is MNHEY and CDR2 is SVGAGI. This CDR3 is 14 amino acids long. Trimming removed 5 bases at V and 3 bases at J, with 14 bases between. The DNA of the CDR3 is TGTGCCAGCAGTCCAATAACCGAGGTCTACGAGCAGTACTTC. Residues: CASSPITEVYEQYF.

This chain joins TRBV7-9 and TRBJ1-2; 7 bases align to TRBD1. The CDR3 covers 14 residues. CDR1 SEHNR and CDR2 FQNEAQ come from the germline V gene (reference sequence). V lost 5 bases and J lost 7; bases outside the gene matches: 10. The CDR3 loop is CASSDKGGSFGYTF. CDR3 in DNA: TGTGCCAGCAGCGACAAAGGGGGCAGTTTTGGCTACACCTTC.

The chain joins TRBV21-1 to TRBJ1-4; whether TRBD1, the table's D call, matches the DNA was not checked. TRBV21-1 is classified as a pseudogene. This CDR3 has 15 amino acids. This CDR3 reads CASSKVSTGRGKLFF. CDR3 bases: TGTGCCAGCAGCAAAGTCAGTACAGGGCGCGGAAAACTGTTTTTT.

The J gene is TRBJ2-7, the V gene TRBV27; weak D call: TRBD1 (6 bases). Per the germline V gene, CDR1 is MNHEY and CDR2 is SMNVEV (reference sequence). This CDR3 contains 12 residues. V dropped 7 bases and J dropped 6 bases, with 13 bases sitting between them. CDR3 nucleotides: TGTGCCAGCAAGAATCAGGGGCTCGAGCAGTACTTC. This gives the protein CASKNQGLEQYF.

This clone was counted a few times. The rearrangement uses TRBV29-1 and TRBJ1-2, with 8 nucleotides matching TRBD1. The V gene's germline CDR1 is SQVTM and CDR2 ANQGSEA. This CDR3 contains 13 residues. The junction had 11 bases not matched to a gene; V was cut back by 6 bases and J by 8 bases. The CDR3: CSVPDRGFIGYTF. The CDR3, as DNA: TGCAGCGTACCCGACAGGGGATTTATCGGCTACACCTTC.

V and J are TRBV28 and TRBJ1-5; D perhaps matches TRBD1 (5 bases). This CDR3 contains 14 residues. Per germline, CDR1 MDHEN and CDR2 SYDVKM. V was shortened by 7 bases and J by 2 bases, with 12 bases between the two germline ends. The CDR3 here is CASISGFRNQPQHF. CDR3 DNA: TGTGCCAGCATTTCAGGGTTTCGCAATCAGCCCCAGCATTTT.

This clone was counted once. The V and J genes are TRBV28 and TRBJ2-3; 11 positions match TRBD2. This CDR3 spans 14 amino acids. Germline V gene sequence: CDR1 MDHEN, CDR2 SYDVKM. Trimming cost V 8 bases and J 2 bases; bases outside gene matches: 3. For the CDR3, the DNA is TGTGCCAGCTCTAGCGGGAGGCTCACAGATACGCAGTATTTT. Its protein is CASSSGRLTDTQYF.

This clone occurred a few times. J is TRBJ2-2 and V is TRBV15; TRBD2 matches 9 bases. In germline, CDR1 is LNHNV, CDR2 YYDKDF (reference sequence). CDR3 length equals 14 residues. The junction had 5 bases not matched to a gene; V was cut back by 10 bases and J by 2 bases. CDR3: CAIRAGGNTGELFF. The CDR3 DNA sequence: TGTGCCATCCGAGCGGGGGGCAACACCGGGGAGCTGTTTTTT.

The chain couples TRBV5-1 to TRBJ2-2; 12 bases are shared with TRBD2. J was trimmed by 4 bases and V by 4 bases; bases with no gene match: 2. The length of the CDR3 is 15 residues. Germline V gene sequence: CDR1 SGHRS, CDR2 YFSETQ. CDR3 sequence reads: CASSGLAGSTGELFF. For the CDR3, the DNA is TGCGCCAGCAGCGGACTAGCGGGATCCACCGGGGAGCTGTTTTTT.

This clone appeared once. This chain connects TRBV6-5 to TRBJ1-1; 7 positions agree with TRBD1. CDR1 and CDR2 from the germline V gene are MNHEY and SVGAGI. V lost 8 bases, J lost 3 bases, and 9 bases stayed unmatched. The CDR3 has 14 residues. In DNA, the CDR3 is TGTGCCAGCCACCATGGGACAGTGTACACTGAAGCTTTCTTT. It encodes CASHHGTVYTEAFF.

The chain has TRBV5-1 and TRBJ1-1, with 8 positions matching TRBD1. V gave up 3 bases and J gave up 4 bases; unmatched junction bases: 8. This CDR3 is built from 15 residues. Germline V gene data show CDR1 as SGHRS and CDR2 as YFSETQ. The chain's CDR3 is CASSSTGAGGTEAFF. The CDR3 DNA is TGCGCCAGCAGCTCGACAGGGGCCGGGGGCACTGAAGCTTTCTTT.

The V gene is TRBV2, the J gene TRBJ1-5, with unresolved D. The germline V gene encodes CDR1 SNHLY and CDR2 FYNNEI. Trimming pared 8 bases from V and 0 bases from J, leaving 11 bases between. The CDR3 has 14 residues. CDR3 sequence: CASAQLYSNQPQHF. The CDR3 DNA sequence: TGTGCCAGCGCACAGCTTTATAGCAATCAGCCCCAGCATTTT.

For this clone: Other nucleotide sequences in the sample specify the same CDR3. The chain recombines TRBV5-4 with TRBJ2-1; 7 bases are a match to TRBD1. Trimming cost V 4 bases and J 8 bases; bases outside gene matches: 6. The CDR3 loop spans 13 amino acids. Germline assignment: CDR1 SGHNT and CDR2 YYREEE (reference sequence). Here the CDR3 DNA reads TGTGCCAGCAGCCGACAGGGTTCGGATGAGCAGTTCTTC. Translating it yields CASSRQGSDEQFF. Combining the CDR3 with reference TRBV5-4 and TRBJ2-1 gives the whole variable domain ETGVTQSPTHLIKTRGQQVTLRCSSQSGHNTVSWYQQALGQGPQFIFQYYREEENGRGNFPPRFSGLQFPNYSSELNVNALELDDSALYLCASSRQGSDEQFFGPGTRLTVL.

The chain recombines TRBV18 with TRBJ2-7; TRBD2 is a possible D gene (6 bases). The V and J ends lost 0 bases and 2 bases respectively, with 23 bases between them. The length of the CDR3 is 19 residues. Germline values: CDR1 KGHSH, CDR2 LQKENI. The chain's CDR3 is CASSPPKTGRGTSTYEQYF. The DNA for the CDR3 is TGTGCCAGCTCACCACCAAAAACAGGACGCGGGACTTCAACCTACGAGCAGTACTTC. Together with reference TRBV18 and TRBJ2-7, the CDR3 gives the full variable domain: NAGVMQNPRHLVRRRGQEARLRCSPMKGHSHVYWYRQLPEEGLKFMVYLQKENIIDESGMPKERFSAEFPKEGPSILRIQQVVRGDSAAYFCASSPPKTGRGTSTYEQYFGPGTRLTVT.

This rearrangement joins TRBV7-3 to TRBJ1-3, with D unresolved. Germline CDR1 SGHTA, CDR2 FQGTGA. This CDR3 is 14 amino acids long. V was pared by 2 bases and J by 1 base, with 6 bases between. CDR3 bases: TGTGCCAGCAGCTTAGGAGGGTCTGGAAACACCATATATTTT. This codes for CASSLGGSGNTIYF.

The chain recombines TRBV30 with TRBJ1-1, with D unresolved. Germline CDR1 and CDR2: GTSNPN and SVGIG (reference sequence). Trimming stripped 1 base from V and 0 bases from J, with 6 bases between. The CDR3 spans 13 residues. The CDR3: CAWSDSLNTEAFF. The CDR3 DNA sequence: TGTGCCTGGAGTGACAGCCTGAACACTGAAGCTTTCTTT.